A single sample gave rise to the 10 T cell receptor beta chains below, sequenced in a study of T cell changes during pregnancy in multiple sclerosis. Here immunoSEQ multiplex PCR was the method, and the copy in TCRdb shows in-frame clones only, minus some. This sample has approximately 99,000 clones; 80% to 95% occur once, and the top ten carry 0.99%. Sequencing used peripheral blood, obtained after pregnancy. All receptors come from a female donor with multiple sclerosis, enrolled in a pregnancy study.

CDR3 sequence reads: CASSPRLQGDRYEQYF. CDR3 bases: TGCGCCAGCAGCCCGCGCCTCCAGGGGGATCGCTACGAGCAGTACTTC. The chain carries TRBV5-1 and TRBJ2-7, with 7 bases lining up with TRBD1. Germline CDR1 and CDR2: SGHRS and YFSETQ. This CDR3 has 16 residues. The V gene end was trimmed by 4 bases and the J gene end by 3 bases; junction bases not matched to a gene: 13.

The CDR3 sequence: CASSRGGTEAFF. The CDR3 DNA reads TGTGCCAGCAGCCGCGGGGGGACTGAAGCTTTCTTT. The J gene is TRBJ1-1, the V gene TRBV4-2, with D perhaps matching TRBD1 (5 bases). The V gene lost 4 bases and the J gene lost 5 bases, with 8 bases spanning the gap. The CDR3 contains 12 residues. Germline lookup yields CDR1 LGHNA and CDR2 YNFKEQ.

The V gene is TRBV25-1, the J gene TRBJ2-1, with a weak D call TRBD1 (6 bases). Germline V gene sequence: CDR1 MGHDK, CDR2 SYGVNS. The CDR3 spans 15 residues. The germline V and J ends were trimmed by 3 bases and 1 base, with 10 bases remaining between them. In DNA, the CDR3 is TGTGCCAGCAGTGATGTCAGGGGTTCCTACAATGAGCAGTTCTTC. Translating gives CASSDVRGSYNEQFF. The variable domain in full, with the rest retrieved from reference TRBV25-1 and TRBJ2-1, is EADIYQTPRYLVIGTGKKITLECSQTMGHDKMYWYQQDPGMELHLIHYSYGVNSTEKGDLSSESTVSRIRTEHFPLTLESARPSHTSQYLCASSDVRGSYNEQFFGPGTRLTVL.

DNA of the CDR3: TGTGCCAGCAGTTACTTGGGACAGAGCTCCTACAATGAGCAGTTCTTC. This codes for CASSYLGQSSYNEQFF. V and J are TRBV6-5 and TRBJ2-1; 7 bases align to TRBD1. V shed 1 base and J 0 bases; nucleotides not matched to a gene: 3. The CDR3 consists of 16 residues. Germline-derived CDR1 and CDR2 are MNHEY and SVGAGI.

CDR3 in amino acids: CASSLDASRETQYF. CDR3 DNA: TGTGCCAGCAGCTTAGATGCTAGTCGAGAGACCCAGTACTTC. The chain combines TRBV7-9 with TRBJ2-5; D unclear. The CDR3 has 14 residues. V was shortened by 1 base and J by 4 bases, with 10 bases between the two germline ends. CDR1 is SEHNR and CDR2 is FQNEAQ in the germline V gene (reference sequence).

The CDR3 DNA reads as TGTGCCAGCAGTAGTGACAGGGAGTGGGGTGAAAAACTGTTTTTT. The encoded protein is CASSSDREWGEKLFF. The chain is built from TRBV6-1 and TRBJ1-4; TRBD1 agrees at 7 bases. V shed 5 bases, J shed 7 bases, and the junction held 10 bases outside the gene matches. Germline V lookup: CDR1 MNHNS, CDR2 SASEGT. The CDR3 is made up of 15 amino acids.

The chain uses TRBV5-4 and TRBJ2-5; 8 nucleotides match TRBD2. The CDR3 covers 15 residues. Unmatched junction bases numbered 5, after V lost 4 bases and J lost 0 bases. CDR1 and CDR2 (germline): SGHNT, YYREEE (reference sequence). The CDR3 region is CASSHEGLDQETQYF. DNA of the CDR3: TGTGCCAGCAGCCACGAGGGACTAGACCAAGAGACCCAGTACTTC.

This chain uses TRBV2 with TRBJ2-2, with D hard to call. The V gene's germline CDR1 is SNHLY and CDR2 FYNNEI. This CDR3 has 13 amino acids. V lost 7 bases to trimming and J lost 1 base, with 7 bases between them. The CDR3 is CASKFGNTGELFF. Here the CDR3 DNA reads TGTGCCAGCAAGTTCGGGAACACCGGGGAGCTGTTTTTT.

In DNA, the CDR3 is TGTGCCAGCAGCTCCCCGGGAGGGAGGACCCCCAATGAGCAGTTCTTC. Translating it yields CASSSPGGRTPNEQFF. This chain uses TRBV11-3 with TRBJ2-1; 8 nucleotides match TRBD2. The V gene end was trimmed by 4 bases and the J gene end by 6 bases; junction bases not matched to a gene: 11. Per the germline V gene, CDR1 is SGHNT and CDR2 is YENEEA. The CDR3 runs 16 residues.

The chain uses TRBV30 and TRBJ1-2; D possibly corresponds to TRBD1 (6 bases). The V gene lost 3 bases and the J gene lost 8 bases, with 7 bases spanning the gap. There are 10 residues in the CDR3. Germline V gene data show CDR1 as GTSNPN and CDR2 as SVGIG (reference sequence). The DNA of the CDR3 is TGTGCCTGGAGGAGGGGGGGCTACACCTTC. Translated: CAWRRGGYTF.